A single sample is the source of the 15 T cell receptor beta chains below, sequenced in a study of cytomegalovirus exposure and HLA in healthy donors. With 60 Vbeta and 13 Jbeta primers, the PCR was carried out. The data were produced by immunoSEQ multiplex PCR, yet TCRdb's version contains in-frame clones alone and is incomplete. The sample includes 240,000 or so clones, around 81% of them seen just once. The sequencing input was PBMCs. The receptors come from an older woman in good health and CMV-seropositive.

J is TRBJ2-2 and V is TRBV4-2; D remains ambiguous. Trimming left V 5 bases short and J 2 bases short, with 9 bases between. This CDR3 spans 14 amino acids. Germline V gene lookup returns CDR1 LGHNA and CDR2 YNFKEQ. The CDR3: CASSTRQNTGELFF. In nucleotides, the CDR3 is TGTGCCAGCAGCACCCGACAAAACACCGGGGAGCTGTTTTTT.

The chain couples TRBV15 to TRBJ1-1, with D uncertain. This CDR3 is 13 amino acids long. The germline V gene encodes CDR1 LNHNV and CDR2 YYDKDF (reference sequence). The V end lost 4 bases, the J end lost 0 bases, and 6 bases lay between the germline ends. The CDR3 here is CATSIQLNTEAFF. CDR3 DNA: TGTGCCACCAGCATACAGTTGAACACTGAAGCTTTCTTT.

V usage is TRBV19 and J usage is TRBJ1-5; 8 bases align to TRBD1. The trim removed 5 bases at V and 4 bases at J, leaving 10 bases unmatched. The CDR3 loop spans 16 amino acids. Germline CDR1 is LNHDA and CDR2 is SQIVND (reference sequence). The DNA of the CDR3 is TGTGCCAGTAGTCCCCTTAGGACAGGGTGGAATCAGCCCCAGCATTTT. It codes for CASSPLRTGWNQPQHF. Drawing the rest from reference TRBV19 and TRBJ1-5, the complete variable domain is DGGITQSPKYLFRKEGQNVTLSCEQNLNHDAMYWYRQDPGQGLRLIYYSQIVNDFQKGDIAEGYSVSREKKESFPLTVTSAQKNPTAFYLCASSPLRTGWNQPQHFGDGTRLSIL.

On this clone: At one of its ends the junction is not consistent with the germline gene, which may arise from a read error. V is TRBV7-9 and J is TRBJ1-4, with 10 bases fitting TRBD1. The CDR3 is 14 amino acids. Germline V gene sequence: CDR1 SEHNR, CDR2 FQNEAQ (reference sequence). CDR3 sequence: CSSSSGTGDEKLFF. The CDR3 DNA is TGTTCCAGCAGTTCCGGGACAGGGGATGAAAAACTGTTTTTT. Drawing the rest from reference TRBV7-9 and TRBJ1-4, the complete variable domain is DTGVSQNPRHKITKRGQNVTFRCDPISEHNRLYWYRQTLGQGPEFLTYFQNEAQLEKSRLLSDRFSAERPKGSFSTLEIQRTEQGDSAMYLCSSSSGTGDEKLFFGSGTQLSVL.

The chain recombines TRBV6-5 with TRBJ2-7; 7 bases map to TRBD1. Germline assignment: CDR1 MNHEY and CDR2 SVGAGI. The CDR3 extends over 14 amino acids. The ends lost 5 bases at V and 2 bases at J; junction bases unmatched: 6. The CDR3 bases are TGTGCCAGCAGTAGCCGGGACAGAACCTACGAGCAGTACTTC. As protein: CASSSRDRTYEQYF.

The rearrangement links TRBV5-1 to TRBJ2-7; 7 positions agree with TRBD2. CDR1 and CDR2 from the germline V gene are SGHRS and YFSETQ. V shed 0 bases, J shed 6 bases, and the junction held 9 bases outside the gene matches. There are 15 residues in the CDR3. CDR3 nucleotide sequence: TGCGCCAGCAGCTTGGGGGGGGGTAATGCGTTCGAGCAGTACTTC. It translates to CASSLGGGNAFEQYF. The full variable domain, its missing parts supplied by reference TRBV5-1 and TRBJ2-7, is KAGVTQTPRYLIKTRGQQVTLSCSPISGHRSVSWYQQTPGQGLQFLFEYFSETQRNKGNFPGRFSGRQFSNSRSEMNVSTLELGDSALYLCASSLGGGNAFEQYFGPGTRLTVT.

The chain recombines TRBV6-1 with TRBJ2-2, with 9 positions matching TRBD1. Trimming at V came to 8 bases and at J to 6 bases, leaving 4 bases not matched to a gene. The CDR3 contains 13 residues. Per the germline V gene, CDR1 is MNHNS and CDR2 is SASEGT. For the CDR3, the DNA is TGTGCCAGCGTAGACAGGGGGGCCGGGGAGCTGTTTTTT. It specifies CASVDRGAGELFF.

This clone showed up just once. This chain joins TRBV6-5 and TRBJ1-1; D not certain. Germline loops: CDR1 MNHEY, CDR2 SVGAGI. Trimming removed 6 bases at V and 1 base at J, with 6 bases between. The CDR3 length is 12 residues. The CDR3 here is CASSGRNTEAFF. Here the CDR3 DNA reads TGTGCCAGCAGCGGGAGGAACACTGAAGCTTTCTTT.

The rearrangement uses TRBV6-1 and TRBJ1-3, with D perhaps matching TRBD1 (6 bases). Per the germline V gene, CDR1 is MNHNS and CDR2 is SASEGT. The V end was cut by 6 bases, the J end by 0 bases, with 12 bases between. CDR3 length equals 15 residues. The DNA for the CDR3 is TGTGCCAGCAGACCGACAGGCAACTCTGGAAACACCATATATTTT. Its translation is CASRPTGNSGNTIYF.

In this sample, this clone turned up once. The J gene is TRBJ2-2, the V gene TRBV15, with a weak D call TRBD2 (5 bases). The CDR3 has 14 residues. V lost 2 bases and J lost 4, with 8 bases in between. The germline gives CDR1 LNHNV, CDR2 YYDKDF (reference sequence). CDR3 sequence: CATSRQGSTGELFF. The CDR3 bases are TGTGCCACCAGCAGACAAGGGAGCACCGGGGAGCTGTTTTTT.

Only a few counts were recorded for this clone. V gene TRBV29-1 combines with J gene TRBJ1-1, with 7 positions matching TRBD1. Trimming took 1 base from V and 7 from J; bases not matched to a gene: 3. CDR3 length equals 12 residues. The V gene's germline CDR1 is SQVTM and CDR2 ANQGSEA. CDR3 protein: CSVEGDSIEAFF. The CDR3 DNA reads TGCAGCGTTGAAGGGGACAGCATTGAAGCTTTCTTT.

This chain connects TRBV7-9 to TRBJ2-3; 7 bases map to TRBD2. Trimming removed 2 bases from V and 6 bases from J; junction bases left unmatched: 8. Germline-derived CDR1 and CDR2 are SEHNR and FQNEAQ (reference sequence). The CDR3 extends over 15 amino acids. CDR3 residues: CASSLSIVGGDTQYF. CDR3 nucleotides: TGTGCCAGCAGCTTATCAATAGTGGGGGGGGATACGCAGTATTTT.

The genes are TRBV2 and TRBJ2-3; a possible D gene is TRBD1 (6 bases). V was shortened by 8 bases and J by 7 bases, with 10 bases between the two germline ends. Germline loops: CDR1 SNHLY, CDR2 FYNNEI. This CDR3 has 11 amino acids. DNA for the CDR3: TGTGCCAGCTTGGGGGCACATACGCAGTATTTT. This sequence encodes CASLGAHTQYF.

V usage is TRBV15 and J usage is TRBJ1-3; 9 nucleotides agree with TRBD1. J was trimmed by 4 bases and V by 1 base; bases with no gene match: 8. The CDR3 sequence is 17 residues long. CDR1 is LNHNV and CDR2 is YYDKDF in the germline V gene (reference sequence). The CDR3 bases are TGTGCCACCAGCAGAGTGCGCGGGACAGGGACGGGAAACACCATATATTTT. Translation gives CATSRVRGTGTGNTIYF.

The CDR3: CASSPTSDNYNEQFF. The CDR3 DNA sequence: TGTGCCAGCAGCCCAACTAGCGACAATTACAATGAGCAGTTCTTC. This rearrangement joins TRBV7-2 to TRBJ2-1; 7 bases fit TRBD2. Germline V gene lookup returns CDR1 SGHTA and CDR2 FQGNSA. Unmatched junction bases numbered 8, after V lost 5 bases and J lost 4 bases. CDR3 length: 15 amino acids. The full variable domain, with the rest looked up from reference TRBV7-2 and TRBJ2-1, is GAGVSQSPSNKVTEKGKDVELRCDPISGHTALYWYRQSLGQGLEFLIYFQGNSAPDKSGLPSDRFSAERTGGSVSTLTIQRTQQEDSAVYLCASSPTSDNYNEQFFGPGTRLTVL.